The 8 T cell receptor beta chains in this list originate from one sample, sequenced in a study of control samples from healthy donors and cancer patients. This table comes from immunoSEQ multiplex PCR, and its TCRdb copy is limited to in-frame clones, with some not included. The table lists approximately 140,000 clones, approximately 93% of them singletons, with 5.5% to 7.5% in the top ten. The source material was blood. These receptors all stem from a man younger than 30 in good health.

The genes are TRBV2 and TRBJ2-3, with 8 bases lining up with TRBD2. V lost 6 bases, J lost 6 bases, and 17 bases stayed unmatched. CDR3 size: 17 residues. The germline gives CDR1 SNHLY, CDR2 FYNNEI. CDR3 residues: CASRDPASGSYRDTQYF. The CDR3 coding sequence is TGTGCCAGCAGAGATCCCGCTAGCGGGTCATATCGGGATACGCAGTATTTT.

V is TRBV4-1 and J is TRBJ2-7; D is ambiguous. CDR1 and CDR2 (germline): MGHRA, YSYEKL. V lost 0 bases and J 1 base, leaving 4 bases between the germline ends. The CDR3 totals 13 residues. The CDR3 nucleotides read TGCGCCAGCAGCCAAGACAAGTCCTACGAGCAGTACTTC. Translating it yields CASSQDKSYEQYF.

The chain joins TRBV6-2 or TRBV6-3 to TRBJ2-1; maybe TRBD1 (5 bases). V lost 3 bases and J 10 bases, leaving 19 bases between the germline ends. Germline V lookup: CDR1 MNHEY, CDR2 SVGEGT. The CDR3 has 15 amino acids. This chain's CDR3 is CASSYWGRSKREQFF. CDR3 in DNA: TGTGCCAGCAGTTATTGGGGCCGTTCCAAGAGGGAGCAGTTCTTC.

This clone was detected once. The J gene is TRBJ1-5, the V gene TRBV30; 7 bases fit TRBD1. CDR1 and CDR2 from the germline V gene are GTSNPN and SVGIG (reference sequence). The CDR3 is 14 residues long. After removal of 2 bases from V and 6 bases from J, the junction contained 7 bases not matched to a gene. The CDR3 protein is CAWSPGYRGQPQHF. The CDR3 nucleotides are TGTGCCTGGAGTCCAGGCTACAGGGGTCAGCCCCAGCATTTT. The entire variable domain, with the rest obtained from reference TRBV30 and TRBJ1-5, is as follows: SQTIHQWPATLVQPVGSPLSLECTVEGTSNPNLYWYRQAAGRGLQLLFYSVGIGQISSEVPQNLSASRPQDRQFILSSKKLLLSDSGFYLCAWSPGYRGQPQHFGDGTRLSIL.

The gene calls are TRBV18 and TRBJ1-2; D is perhaps TRBD1 (5 bases). V was pared by 6 bases and J by 4 bases, with 15 bases between. The germline V gene encodes CDR1 KGHSH and CDR2 LQKENI. The CDR3 consists of 14 residues. The DNA for the CDR3 is TGTGCCAGCTCCCCTCAAGGAGGGACCTATGGCTACACCTTC. This encodes CASSPQGGTYGYTF. The full variable domain, completed using reference TRBV18 and TRBJ1-2, is NAGVMQNPRHLVRRRGQEARLRCSPMKGHSHVYWYRQLPEEGLKFMVYLQKENIIDESGMPKERFSAEFPKEGPSILRIQQVVRGDSAAYFCASSPQGGTYGYTFGSGTRLTVV.

The chain uses TRBV27 and TRBJ2-3, with D possibly matching TRBD2 (6 bases). In germline, CDR1 is MNHEY, CDR2 SMNVEV (reference sequence). V dropped 7 bases and J dropped 6 bases, with 17 bases sitting between them. CDR3 length: 14 residues. Written as DNA, the CDR3 is TGTGCCAGCACCTATACTGCTGGGGGGGATACGCAGTATTTT. Protein: CASTYTAGGDTQYF.

The CDR3 loop is CASSRGAYEQFF. In DNA, the CDR3 is TGTGCCAGCAGCCGGGGGGCGTACGAGCAGTTCTTC. The chain is built from TRBV7-9 and TRBJ2-1, with D maybe TRBD2 (7 bases). CDR1 SEHNR and CDR2 FQNEAQ come from the germline V gene (reference sequence). The V and J ends lost 5 bases and 10 bases respectively, with 12 bases between them. This CDR3 spans 12 amino acids.

This chain connects TRBV7-2 to TRBJ2-3; TRBD2 aligns across 8 bases. The junction had 10 bases not matched to a gene; V was cut back by 7 bases and J by 4 bases. CDR1 and CDR2 from the germline V gene are SGHTA and FQGNSA. This CDR3 has 15 residues. CDR3 loop: CASTFRTSLPDTQYF. The CDR3 DNA reads as TGTGCCAGCACCTTTCGGACTAGCCTCCCAGATACGCAGTATTTT.